The 23 T cell receptor beta chains in this list originate from one sample, sequenced in a study of shared clonotypes between healthy human individuals. CD8 cells regarded as naive lacked CD45RO, were positively chosen for CCR7, and omitted terminally differentiated effector memory CD45RA+ cells. Profiled with immunoSEQ multiplex PCR; TCRdb holds only in-frame clones, not every one. The table records 2 million to 2.5 million clones, roughly 95% of them present only once. The sequencing sample was made of naive CD8+ T cells sorted from blood. The receptors were gathered from a man between 18 and 29 years old in good health.

In this sample, this clone turned up a few times. The chain employs TRBV5-4 and TRBJ1-2; TRBD1 aligns across 8 bases. Germline CDR1 SGHNT, CDR2 YYREEE (reference sequence). V gave up 4 bases and J gave up 2 bases; unmatched junction bases: 10. CDR3 length: 16 amino acids. CDR3 DNA sequence: TGTGCCAGCAGCGCGAACGGGAGGACAGGGAACTATGGCTACACCTTC. Amino acid sequence: CASSANGRTGNYGYTF.

V usage is TRBV5-8 and J usage is TRBJ2-5; 8 nucleotides agree with TRBD2. After removal of 4 bases from V and 3 bases from J, the junction contained 17 bases not matched to a gene. CDR1 and CDR2 from the germline V gene are SGHTS and YDEGEE. The CDR3 extends over 18 amino acids. The CDR3 nucleotides read TGTGCCAGCAGCCCCCTCTGGGGAACTAGCGGACTTAAAGAGACCCAGTACTTC. Translation gives CASSPLWGTSGLKETQYF. The full variable domain, its missing parts supplied by reference TRBV5-8 and TRBJ2-5, is EAGVTQSPTHLIKTRGQQATLRCSPISGHTSVYWYQQALGLGLQFLLWYDEGEERNRGNFPPRFSGRQFPNYSSELNVNALELEDSALYLCASSPLWGTSGLKETQYFGPGTRLLVL.

This sequence joins TRBV6-5 and TRBJ2-2; TRBD2 is a possible D gene (6 bases). Between the trimmed V and J ends, which lost 8 bases and 0 bases, there was a span of 10 bases. CDR3 length: 14 residues. From germline, CDR1 is MNHEY and CDR2 SVGAGI. The CDR3: CASVGGTNTGELFF. CDR3 coding DNA: TGTGCCAGCGTTGGGGGGACGAACACCGGGGAGCTGTTTTTT.

A note on this clone: Other DNA sequences in this sample translate to the same CDR3. The chain uses TRBV4-3 and TRBJ2-7; 14 bases are shared with TRBD2. Germline V gene sequence: CDR1 LGHNA, CDR2 YSLEER. This CDR3 comprises 15 residues. With 3 bases clipped from V and 4 bases from J, the junction kept 2 bases outside the gene matches. CDR3 bases: TGCGCCAGCAGCCAGGGACTAGCGGGGGCATACGAGCAGTACTTC. Its translation is CASSQGLAGAYEQYF.

CDR3 residues: CASSEVDSGRAWTDTQYF. The CDR3 DNA is TGTGCCAGCAGTGAGGTCGATAGCGGGAGGGCTTGGACAGATACGCAGTATTTT. The V gene is TRBV6-1, the J gene TRBJ2-3; 11 bases fit TRBD2. V lost 3 bases and J lost 3; bases outside the gene matches: 11. Germline V lookup: CDR1 MNHNS, CDR2 SASEGT. The CDR3 is made up of 18 amino acids.

V usage is TRBV6-5 and J usage is TRBJ2-5; 11 bases are shared with TRBD2. V shed 8 bases and J 5 bases; nucleotides not matched to a gene: 7. Germline V gene data show CDR1 as MNHEY and CDR2 as SVGAGI. The CDR3 covers 14 residues. The CDR3: CASGLAGGGETQYF. CDR3 sequence (DNA): TGTGCCAGCGGATTAGCGGGAGGGGGGGAGACCCAGTACTTC.

This clone was recorded once. The chain employs TRBV5-4 and TRBJ2-4, with unresolved D. The CDR3 spans 12 residues. The V and J ends lost 4 bases and 5 bases respectively, with 7 bases between them. Germline-derived CDR1 and CDR2 are SGHNT and YYREEE (reference sequence). CDR3 amino acids: CASSTAENIQYF. DNA for the CDR3: TGTGCCAGCAGCACCGCCGAAAACATTCAGTACTTC. Full variable domain (remainder filled in from reference TRBV5-4 and TRBJ2-4): ETGVTQSPTHLIKTRGQQVTLRCSSQSGHNTVSWYQQALGQGPQFIFQYYREEENGRGNFPPRFSGLQFPNYSSELNVNALELDDSALYLCASSTAENIQYFGAGTRLSVL.

This chain links TRBV6-1 with TRBJ2-7; D is unclear. CDR1 is MNHNS, CDR2 SASEGT, per germline. V lost 2 bases and J lost 2, with 10 bases in between. CDR3 length: 14 amino acids. Here the CDR3 reads CASSEWSVTYEQYF. Written as DNA, the CDR3 is TGTGCCAGCAGTGAATGGTCGGTTACCTACGAGCAGTACTTC.

CDR3 nucleotides: TGTGCCATCAGTAGAGGGACAGGGGGCCTGGAGGGGACTGAAGCTTTCTTT. This sequence encodes CAISRGTGGLEGTEAFF. The V call is TRBV10-3, the J call TRBJ1-1; the match to TRBD1 covers 12 bases. The J segment lost 5 bases and the V segment lost 5 bases, leaving 12 bases of the junction unmatched. Germline CDR1 is ENHRY and CDR2 is SYGVKD. The CDR3 spans 17 residues.

This chain joins TRBV18 and TRBJ2-1; D call uncertain. V lost 2 bases and J 0 bases, leaving 20 bases between the germline ends. CDR1 is KGHSH, CDR2 LQKENI, per germline. The CDR3 consists of 19 residues. DNA of the CDR3: TGTGCCAGCTCACCATCCACTGCCCTGGGTGTTGACTCCTACAATGAGCAGTTCTTC. It codes for CASSPSTALGVDSYNEQFF.

The chain combines TRBV7-9 with TRBJ1-2; no clear D. CDR1 and CDR2 (germline): SEHNR, FQNEAQ (reference sequence). The CDR3 is 19 residues long. The germline V and J ends were trimmed by 2 bases and 0 bases, with 22 bases remaining between them. The CDR3 sequence is CASSLPRREQPEANYGYTF. The CDR3 bases are TGTGCCAGCAGCTTACCCAGACGGGAACAGCCAGAAGCTAACTATGGCTACACCTTC.

The CDR3 spells CASKGQGAIYEQYF. CDR3 nucleotides: TGTGCCAGCAAGGGACAGGGGGCGATATACGAGCAGTACTTC. The rearrangement joins TRBV2 to TRBJ2-7, with 12 bases identical to TRBD1. The junction had 5 bases not matched to a gene; V was cut back by 7 bases and J by 4 bases. CDR1 is SNHLY and CDR2 is FYNNEI in the germline V gene. The CDR3 is 14 amino acids.

V gene TRBV7-2 combines with J gene TRBJ1-1; D possibly corresponds to TRBD1 (6 bases). CDR3 length equals 13 residues. V was trimmed by 11 bases and J by 4 bases, leaving 17 bases between them. Germline V CDR1 and CDR2: SGHTA, FQGNSA. The CDR3 nucleotides are TGTGCCTCCGGGGGGGGCACGAGCACTGAAGCTTTCTTT. Translation gives CASGGGTSTEAFF.

V is TRBV13 and J is TRBJ2-7; D remains ambiguous. Trimming removed 4 bases at V and 3 bases at J, with 13 bases between. CDR3 length: 14 residues. Germline loops: CDR1 PRHDT, CDR2 FYEKMQ (reference sequence). The CDR3 reads CASSSSQIHYEQYF. In DNA, the CDR3 is TGTGCCAGCAGCTCAAGTCAGATACACTACGAGCAGTACTTC.

The chain links TRBV6-1 to TRBJ2-3, with 10 bases that match TRBD2. V was pared by 2 bases and J by 2 bases, with 7 bases of the junction left unmatched. This CDR3 is built from 17 residues. Germline V gene lookup returns CDR1 MNHNS and CDR2 SASEGT. The CDR3 nucleotides read TGTGCCAGCAGTGAAACGCTACTAGCGGGGTTCACAGATACGCAGTATTTT. Protein sequence: CASSETLLAGFTDTQYF.

The CDR3 coding sequence is TGTGCCAGCAGCTTGATTCGGGGGTCCACCGGGGAGCTGTTTTTT. Amino acids: CASSLIRGSTGELFF. V and J are TRBV7-9 and TRBJ2-2; a possible D gene is TRBD2 (6 bases). The CDR3 contains 15 residues. Trimming left V 3 bases short and J 4 bases short, with 12 bases between. Germline V lookup: CDR1 SEHNR, CDR2 FQNEAQ (reference sequence).

This chain links TRBV30 with TRBJ1-6, with a possible D match to TRBD1 (6 bases). The germline CDR1 and CDR2 sequences are GTSNPN and SVGIG (reference sequence). Trimming left V 1 base short and J 11 bases short, with 21 bases between. This CDR3 region has 16 residues. The CDR3 sequence is CAWSGDMGARETPLHF. The DNA of the CDR3 is TGTGCCTGGAGTGGGGATATGGGGGCCCGGGAGACACCCCTCCACTTT.

This sequence joins TRBV9 and TRBJ2-5; 10 bases are shared with TRBD1. CDR3 length equals 15 residues. Per germline, CDR1 SGDLS and CDR2 YYNGEE. V was clipped by 4 bases and J by 5 bases; unmatched bases: 8. The chain's CDR3 is CASSPRDRGGETQYF. The CDR3 coding sequence is TGTGCCAGCAGCCCTAGGGACAGGGGAGGCGAGACCCAGTACTTC. Filled out from reference TRBV9 and TRBJ2-5, the complete variable domain reads DSGVTQTPKHLITATGQRVTLRCSPRSGDLSVYWYQQSLDQGLQFLIQYYNGEERAKGNILERFSAQQFPDLHSELNLSSLELGDSALYFCASSPRDRGGETQYFGPGTRLLVL.

The V call is TRBV5-6, the J call TRBJ2-1; D not certain. This CDR3 has 14 amino acids. Germline values: CDR1 SGHDT, CDR2 YYEEEE. V was trimmed by 3 bases and J by 6 bases, leaving 13 bases between them. CDR3 loop: CASSWQGPRNEQFF. As DNA, the CDR3 is TGTGCCAGCAGCTGGCAAGGACCTCGCAATGAGCAGTTCTTC.

This chain joins TRBV27 and TRBJ2-7; no clear D. Trimming removed 4 bases from V and 2 bases from J, with 9 bases in between. The CDR3 spans 13 residues. The germline CDR1 and CDR2 sequences are MNHEY and SMNVEV (reference sequence). In DNA form, the CDR3 reads TGTGCCAGCAGTTCGGTGGGTCCCTACGAGCAGTACTTC. Residues: CASSSVGPYEQYF.

This clone was recorded only once. CDR3 in amino acids: CASSVGELPNTGELFF. The CDR3 region has the DNA TGTGCCAGCAGTGTCGGAGAACTCCCGAACACCGGGGAGCTGTTTTTT. The chain has TRBV6-1 and TRBJ2-2; no reliable D call. Trimming took off 4 bases at V and 0 bases at J, with 12 bases between the two ends. The CDR3 sequence is 16 residues long. CDR1 and CDR2 from the germline V gene are MNHNS and SASEGT.

The V call is TRBV27, the J call TRBJ1-2; D call uncertain. The CDR3 spans 12 residues. The germline V gene encodes CDR1 MNHEY and CDR2 SMNVEV (reference sequence). Trimming left V 3 bases short and J 4 bases short, with 6 bases between. Written as DNA, the CDR3 is TGTGCCAGCAGTTTTTACGGCTATGGCTACACCTTC. Amino acid sequence: CASSFYGYGYTF.

This chain uses TRBV18 with TRBJ2-7, with TRBD2 as a possible D gene (5 bases). Per germline, CDR1 KGHSH and CDR2 LQKENI. This CDR3 region has 13 residues. V lost 6 bases to trimming and J lost 5 bases, with 14 bases between them. CDR3 bases: TGTGCCAGCTCTCTAACCCGGGGAGACGAGCAGTACTTC. This codes for CASSLTRGDEQYF. The full variable domain, its missing parts supplied by reference TRBV18 and TRBJ2-7, is NAGVMQNPRHLVRRRGQEARLRCSPMKGHSHVYWYRQLPEEGLKFMVYLQKENIIDESGMPKERFSAEFPKEGPSILRIQQVVRGDSAAYFCASSLTRGDEQYFGPGTRLTVT.